The 10 T cell receptor beta chains listed next were all sequenced from one sample in a study of memory CD4+ T cells and cytomegalovirus serostatus. The sort gate was single viable CD3+CD4+CD8-CD45RO+ cells for memory CD4+ T cells. Clones were read by immunoSEQ multiplex PCR, and TCRdb kept only the in-frame ones, dropping some. The table records 46,000 or so clones, 60% to 80% of them present only once. Sequencing input: memory CD4+ T cells from blood. These receptors were obtained from an adult in good health and CMV-seronegative.

This clone was seen a handful of times. The chain links TRBV7-6 to TRBJ1-1; D call uncertain. CDR1 SGHVS and CDR2 FNYEAQ come from the germline V gene. The V end was cut by 1 base, the J end by 2 bases, with 8 bases between. CDR3 length: 14 amino acids. CDR3 sequence reads: CASSLGFENTEAFF. The CDR3 bases are TGTGCCAGCAGCTTAGGGTTCGAAAACACTGAAGCTTTCTTT.

The chain combines TRBV5-1 with TRBJ2-6, with 9 bases fitting TRBD1. This CDR3 comprises 18 residues. V shed 6 bases and J 1 base; nucleotides not matched to a gene: 11. Germline V gives CDR1 SGHRS, CDR2 YFSETQ. The CDR3 DNA reads TGCGCCAGCACCCTGCGGGACAGGGCTATGTCTGGGGCCAACGTCCTGACTTTC. This sequence encodes CASTLRDRAMSGANVLTF.

The chain couples TRBV15 to TRBJ1-1; D not certain. The CDR3 loop spans 15 amino acids. Germline CDR1 reads LNHNV; CDR2 reads YYDKDF (reference sequence). V shed 5 bases and J shed 5 bases, with 18 bases lying between them. The CDR3 DNA reads TGTGCCACCAGCGGCCCGATTCTCCCGGAGACTGAAGCTTTCTTT. Its translation is CATSGPILPETEAFF.

This chain links TRBV2 with TRBJ2-7, with TRBD1 matching 7 bases. The V segment lost 6 bases and the J segment 3 bases; nucleotides outside the gene matches: 14. The CDR3 sequence is 16 residues long. The V gene's germline CDR1 is SNHLY and CDR2 FYNNEI. CDR3 region: CASRTQPGQPNYEQYF. In DNA, the CDR3 is TGTGCCAGCAGGACCCAACCGGGACAGCCGAACTACGAGCAGTACTTC.

This chain links TRBV11-3 with TRBJ2-7; TRBD2 aligns across 7 bases. The V gene end was trimmed by 1 base and the J gene end by 5 bases; junction bases not matched to a gene: 11. CDR1 and CDR2 (germline): SGHNT, YENEEA. This CDR3 contains 16 residues. The CDR3 region has the DNA TGTGCCAGCAGCTTAGGCTTTGACAGCGGGGCCCACGAGCAGTACTTC. This sequence encodes CASSLGFDSGAHEQYF.

DNA for the CDR3: TGTGCCAGTAGTATAGATTTTTTGCAGCCCCAGCATTTT. It translates to CASSIDFLQPQHF. The rearrangement links TRBV19 to TRBJ1-5, with D uncertain. Germline lookup yields CDR1 LNHDA and CDR2 SQIVND (reference sequence). The germline V and J ends were trimmed by 0 bases and 7 bases, with 7 bases remaining between them. This CDR3 is 13 amino acids long.

The chain carries TRBV27 and TRBJ1-6; D perhaps matches TRBD1 (5 bases). The CDR3 spans 14 residues. The V end was cut by 7 bases, the J end by 8 bases, with 15 bases between. CDR1 MNHEY and CDR2 SMNVEV come from the germline V gene (reference sequence). CDR3 sequence reads: CASTGGPLDSPLHF. The CDR3, as DNA: TGTGCCAGCACCGGGGGACCCCTAGATTCACCCCTCCACTTT.

This clone is medium-sized (0.01 to 0.1%). This same CDR3 is encoded by further DNA sequences in the sample. This CDR3 reads CSASRSYEQYF. The CDR3 DNA reads as TGCAGTGCTAGCCGGTCCTACGAGCAGTACTTC. The chain combines TRBV20-1 with TRBJ2-7; D not resolved. CDR1 DFQATT and CDR2 SNEGSKA come from the germline V gene (reference sequence). V gave up 3 bases and J gave up 1 base, with 4 bases separating them. This CDR3 is 11 amino acids long.

The chain recombines TRBV14 with TRBJ2-7, with D unclear. Germline assignment: CDR1 SGHDN and CDR2 FVKESK. V lost 3 bases to trimming and J lost 3 bases, with 3 bases between them. CDR3 length: 11 residues. The CDR3 here is CASSHHYEQYF. CDR3 sequence (DNA): TGTGCCAGCAGCCACCACTACGAGCAGTACTTC.

The chain recombines TRBV30 with TRBJ1-2; D perhaps matches TRBD1 (6 bases). The CDR3 extends over 17 amino acids. Germline CDR1 GTSNPN, CDR2 SVGIG (reference sequence). V was trimmed by 2 bases and J by 7 bases, leaving 26 bases between them. The CDR3 region has the DNA TGTGCCTGGAGTCGAACGGACAGAGGGAACCGCGCGGGTGGCTACACCTTC. Translated: CAWSRTDRGNRAGGYTF.